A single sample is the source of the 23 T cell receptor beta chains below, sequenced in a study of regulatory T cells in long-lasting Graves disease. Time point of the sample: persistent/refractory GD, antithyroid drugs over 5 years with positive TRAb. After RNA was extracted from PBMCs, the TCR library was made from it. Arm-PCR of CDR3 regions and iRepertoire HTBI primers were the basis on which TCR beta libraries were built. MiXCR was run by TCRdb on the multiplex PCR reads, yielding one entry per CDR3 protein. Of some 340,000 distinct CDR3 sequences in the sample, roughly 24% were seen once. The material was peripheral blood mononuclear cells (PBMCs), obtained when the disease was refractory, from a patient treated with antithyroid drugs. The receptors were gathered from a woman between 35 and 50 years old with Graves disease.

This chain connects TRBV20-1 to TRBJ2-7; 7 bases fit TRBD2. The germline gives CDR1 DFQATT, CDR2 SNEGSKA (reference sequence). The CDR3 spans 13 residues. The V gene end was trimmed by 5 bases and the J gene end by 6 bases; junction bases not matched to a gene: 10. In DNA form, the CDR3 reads TGCAGTGCTGAGCGGGATTTTGTAGGCGAGCAGTACTTC. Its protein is CSAERDFVGEQYF.

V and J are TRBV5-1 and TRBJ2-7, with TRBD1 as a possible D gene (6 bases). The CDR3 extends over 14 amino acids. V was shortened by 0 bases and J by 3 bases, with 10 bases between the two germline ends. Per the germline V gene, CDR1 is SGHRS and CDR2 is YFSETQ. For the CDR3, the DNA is TGCGCCAGCAGCTTGGAACAGGGAGACTACGAGCAGTACTTC. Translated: CASSLEQGDYEQYF.

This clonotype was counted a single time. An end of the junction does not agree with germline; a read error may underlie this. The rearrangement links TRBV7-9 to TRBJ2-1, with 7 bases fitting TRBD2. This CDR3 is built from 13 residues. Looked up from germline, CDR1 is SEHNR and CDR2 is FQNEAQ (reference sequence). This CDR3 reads CASNLGAGNEQFF. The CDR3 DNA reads TGTGCCAGCAACTTAGGAGCGGGAAATGAGCAGTTCTTC.

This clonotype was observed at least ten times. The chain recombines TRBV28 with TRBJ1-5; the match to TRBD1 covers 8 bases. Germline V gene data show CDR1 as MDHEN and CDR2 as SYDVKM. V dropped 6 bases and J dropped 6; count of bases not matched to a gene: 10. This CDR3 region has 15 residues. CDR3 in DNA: TGTGCCAGCAGCTCTGGACAGGGAGGTTTTCAGCCCCAGCATTTT. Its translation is CASSSGQGGFQPQHF.

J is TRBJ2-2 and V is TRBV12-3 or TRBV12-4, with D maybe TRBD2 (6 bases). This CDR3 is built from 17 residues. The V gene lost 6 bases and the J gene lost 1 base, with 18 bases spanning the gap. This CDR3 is CASSLVRGLENTGELFF. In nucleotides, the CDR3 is TGTGCCAGCAGCTTGGTGAGGGGACTCGAGAACACCGGGGAGCTGTTTTTT.

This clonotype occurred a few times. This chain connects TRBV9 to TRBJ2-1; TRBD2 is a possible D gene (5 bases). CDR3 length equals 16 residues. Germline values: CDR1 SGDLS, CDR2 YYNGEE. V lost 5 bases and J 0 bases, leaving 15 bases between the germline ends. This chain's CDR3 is CASSALAGSSYNEQFF. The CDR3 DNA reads TGTGCCAGCAGTGCTTTGGCGGGTAGCTCCTACAATGAGCAGTTCTTC.

The CDR3 region is CASSPLPSSAHEQFF. DNA for the CDR3: TGTGCCAGCTCACCATTACCATCCTCTGCTCATGAGCAGTTCTTC. This sequence joins TRBV18 and TRBJ2-1; no firm D call. V gave up 2 bases and J gave up 8 bases, with 16 bases separating them. Germline V lookup: CDR1 KGHSH, CDR2 LQKENI. The CDR3 length is 15 residues.

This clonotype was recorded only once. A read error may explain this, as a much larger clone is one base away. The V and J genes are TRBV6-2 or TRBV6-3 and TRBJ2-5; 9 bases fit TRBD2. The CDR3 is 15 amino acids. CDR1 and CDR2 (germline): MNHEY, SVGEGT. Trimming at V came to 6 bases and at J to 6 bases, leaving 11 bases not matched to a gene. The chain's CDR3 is CASSSGAGGPQTQYF. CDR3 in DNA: TGTGCCAGCAGCTCCGGGGCGGGAGGGCCTCAGACCCAGTACTTC.

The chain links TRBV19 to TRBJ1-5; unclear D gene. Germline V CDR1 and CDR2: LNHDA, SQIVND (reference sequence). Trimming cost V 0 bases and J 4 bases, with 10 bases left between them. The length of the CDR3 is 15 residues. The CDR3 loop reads CASSIDPHENQPQHF. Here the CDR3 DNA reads TGTGCCAGTAGTATAGATCCCCACGAGAATCAGCCCCAGCATTTT.

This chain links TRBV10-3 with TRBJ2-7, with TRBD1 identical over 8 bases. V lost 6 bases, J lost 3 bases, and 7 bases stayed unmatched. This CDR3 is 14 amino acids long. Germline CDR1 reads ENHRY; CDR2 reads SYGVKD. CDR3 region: CAIRRETGVYEQYF. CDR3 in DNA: TGTGCCATCAGACGAGAGACAGGGGTCTACGAGCAGTACTTC.

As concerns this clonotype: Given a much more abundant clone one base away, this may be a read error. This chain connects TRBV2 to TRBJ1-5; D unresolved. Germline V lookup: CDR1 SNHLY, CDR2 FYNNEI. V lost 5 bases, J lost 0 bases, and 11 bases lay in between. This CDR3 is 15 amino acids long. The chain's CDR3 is CASSYLDYSNQPQHF. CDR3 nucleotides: TGTGCCAGCAGTTACTTGGATTATAGCAATCAGCCCCAGCATTTT.

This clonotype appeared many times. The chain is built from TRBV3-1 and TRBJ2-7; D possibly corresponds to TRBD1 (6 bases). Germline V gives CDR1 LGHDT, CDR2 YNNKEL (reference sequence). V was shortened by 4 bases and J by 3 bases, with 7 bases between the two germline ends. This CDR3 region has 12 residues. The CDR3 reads CASSPGHYEQYF. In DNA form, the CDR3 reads TGTGCCAGCAGCCCGGGACACTACGAGCAGTACTTC.

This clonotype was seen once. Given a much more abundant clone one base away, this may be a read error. The CDR3: CSARGESYEQYF. CDR3 nucleotide sequence: TGCAGCGCAAGGGGGGAGAGTTACGAGCAGTACTTC. V gene TRBV29-1 combines with J gene TRBJ2-7, with D perhaps assigned TRBD1 or TRBD2 (6 bases each). Trimming shortened V by 7 bases and J by 4 bases, and 14 bases separated the two germline ends. This CDR3 contains 12 residues. Per germline, CDR1 SQVTM and CDR2 ANQGSEA.

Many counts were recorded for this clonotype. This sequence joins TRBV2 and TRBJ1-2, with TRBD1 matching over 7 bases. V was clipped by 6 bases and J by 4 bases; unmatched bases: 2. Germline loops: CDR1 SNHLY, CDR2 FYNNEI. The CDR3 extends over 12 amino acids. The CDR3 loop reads CASRGDSYGYTF. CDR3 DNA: TGTGCCAGCAGGGGGGACAGCTATGGCTACACCTTC.

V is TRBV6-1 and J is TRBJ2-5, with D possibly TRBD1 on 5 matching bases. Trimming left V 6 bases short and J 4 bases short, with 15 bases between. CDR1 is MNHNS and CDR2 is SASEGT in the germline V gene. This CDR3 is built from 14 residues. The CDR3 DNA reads TGTGCCAGCAGATCAGGGATGAGAGGAGAGACCCAGTACTTC. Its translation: CASRSGMRGETQYF.

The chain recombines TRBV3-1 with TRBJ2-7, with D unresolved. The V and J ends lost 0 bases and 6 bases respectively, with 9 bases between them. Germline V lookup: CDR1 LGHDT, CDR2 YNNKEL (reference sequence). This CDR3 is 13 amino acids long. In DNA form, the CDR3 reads TGTGCCAGCAGCCAAGATAAAGGGTTCGAGCAGTACTTC. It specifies CASSQDKGFEQYF.

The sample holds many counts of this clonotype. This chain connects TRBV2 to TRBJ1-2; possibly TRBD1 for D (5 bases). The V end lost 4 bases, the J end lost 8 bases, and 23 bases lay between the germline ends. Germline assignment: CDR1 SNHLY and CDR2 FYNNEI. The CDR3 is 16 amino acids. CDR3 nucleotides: TGTGCCAGCAGTGGAAGGGCCGGGGGAGTGATGGGCGGCTACACCTTC. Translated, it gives CASSGRAGGVMGGYTF.

For the CDR3, the DNA is TGTGCCAGCAGTGAGAGGTATGAGCAGTTCTTC. Translation gives CASSERYEQFF. V usage is TRBV2 and J usage is TRBJ2-1; D ambiguous. Looked up from germline, CDR1 is SNHLY and CDR2 is FYNNEI. V dropped 3 bases and J dropped 8 bases, with 5 bases sitting between them. This CDR3 has 11 amino acids. Full variable domain (remainder filled in from reference TRBV2 and TRBJ2-1): EPEVTQTPSHQVTQMGQEVILRCVPISNHLYFYWYRQILGQKVEFLVSFYNNEISEKSEIFDDQFSVERPDGSNFTLKIRSTKLEDSAMYFCASSERYEQFFGPGTRLTVL.

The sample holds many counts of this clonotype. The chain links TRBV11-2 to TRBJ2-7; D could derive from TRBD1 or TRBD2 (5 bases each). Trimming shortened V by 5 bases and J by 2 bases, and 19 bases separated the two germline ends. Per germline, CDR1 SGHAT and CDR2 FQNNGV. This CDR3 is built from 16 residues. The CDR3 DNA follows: TGTGCCAGCAGCCTACACCCCGGGACGCTCCCCTACGAGCAGTACTTC. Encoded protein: CASSLHPGTLPYEQYF.

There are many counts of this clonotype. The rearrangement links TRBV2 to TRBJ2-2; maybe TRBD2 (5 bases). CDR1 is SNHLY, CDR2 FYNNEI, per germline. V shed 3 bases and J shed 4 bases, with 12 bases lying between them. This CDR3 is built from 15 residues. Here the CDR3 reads CASSEEATLTGELFF. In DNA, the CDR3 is TGTGCCAGCAGTGAGGAGGCTACACTCACCGGGGAGCTGTTTTTT.

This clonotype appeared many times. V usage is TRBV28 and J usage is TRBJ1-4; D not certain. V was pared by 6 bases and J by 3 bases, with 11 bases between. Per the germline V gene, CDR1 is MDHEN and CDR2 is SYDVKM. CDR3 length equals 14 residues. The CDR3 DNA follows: TGTGCCAGCAGCGGACGGTGGCCTAATGAAAAACTGTTTTTT. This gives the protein CASSGRWPNEKLFF.

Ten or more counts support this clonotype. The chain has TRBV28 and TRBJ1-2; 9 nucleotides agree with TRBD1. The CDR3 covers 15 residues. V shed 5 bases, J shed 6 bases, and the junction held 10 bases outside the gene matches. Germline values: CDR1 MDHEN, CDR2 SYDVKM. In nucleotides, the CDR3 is TGTGCCAGCAGTGCACCGGGACAGGGTACGAATGGCTACACCTTC. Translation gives CASSAPGQGTNGYTF.

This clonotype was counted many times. Here the CDR3 reads CSASRGRTTYEQYF. The CDR3 nucleotides are TGCAGTGCTAGTAGGGGACGCACAACCTACGAGCAGTACTTC. This chain links TRBV20-1 with TRBJ2-7; either TRBD1 or TRBD2 may supply D (5 bases each). The CDR3 is made up of 14 amino acids. With 3 bases removed from V and 2 bases from J, the gap between germline ends came to 14 bases. Germline lookup yields CDR1 DFQATT and CDR2 SNEGSKA (reference sequence).